This T cell receptor beta chain was sequenced in a study of T cell repertoires in cytomegalovirus infection. The wider study: From public TCR beta signatures came an indication of both CMV infection and matching HLA type.

The CDR3 length is 15 residues. The V and J ends lost 2 bases and 4 bases, in that order; junction bases with no gene match: 7. Germline lookup yields CDR1 SGHRS and CDR2 YFSETQ. TCRdb reanalysed the reads using MiXCR and keeps one entry per CDR3 protein. The data contain around 180,000 distinct CDR3 sequences, roughly 27% of them singletons. The V call is TRBV5-1, the J call TRBJ1-2; TRBD1 agrees at 8 bases. The sequencing sample was made of PBMCs. The TCR sequence derives from a human donor in good health (CMV status not recorded). Some clones in this sample may be carry-over from other donors' samples. The CDR3 loop is CASSFSGGQSYGYTF. DNA for the CDR3: TGCGCCAGCAGCTTTTCAGGGGGCCAAAGCTATGGCTACACCTTC.